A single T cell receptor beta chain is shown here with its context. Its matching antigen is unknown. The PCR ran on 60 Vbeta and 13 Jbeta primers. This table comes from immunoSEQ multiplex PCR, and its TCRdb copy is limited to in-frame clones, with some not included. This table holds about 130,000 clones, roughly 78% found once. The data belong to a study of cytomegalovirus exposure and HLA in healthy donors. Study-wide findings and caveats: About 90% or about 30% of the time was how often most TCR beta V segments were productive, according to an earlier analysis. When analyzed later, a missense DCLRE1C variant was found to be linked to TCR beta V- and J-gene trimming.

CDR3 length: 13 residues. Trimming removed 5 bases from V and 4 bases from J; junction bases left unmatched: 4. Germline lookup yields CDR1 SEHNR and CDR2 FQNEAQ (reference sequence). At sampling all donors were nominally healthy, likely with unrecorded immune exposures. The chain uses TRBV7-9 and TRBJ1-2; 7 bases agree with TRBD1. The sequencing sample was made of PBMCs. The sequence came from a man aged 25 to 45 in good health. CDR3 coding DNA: TGTGCCAGCAGCCACCGGGACAGCTATGGCTACACCTTC. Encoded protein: CASSHRDSYGYTF.